These 18 T cell receptor beta chains share one sample of origin, sequenced in a study of a mutant IDH1 vaccine in newly diagnosed glioma. Assay: immunoSEQ multiplex PCR; the TCRdb copy retains only in-frame clones and omits some. The table shows around 88,000 clones, with around 77% occurring only once. Time point here: baseline, week 1 (first vaccination visit). As to treatment: pre-vaccination baseline after standard-of-care therapy. The sequencing used PBMCs, collected from a glioma patient treated with radiotherapy, temozolomide or both. The receptors stem from a man aged 35 to 55 with glioma.

The chain joins TRBV4-1 to TRBJ2-7, with D tentatively TRBD2 (5 bases). V was pared by 1 base and J by 0 bases, with 10 bases between. The CDR3 contains 15 residues. Germline CDR1 is MGHRA and CDR2 is YSYEKL. CDR3 in amino acids: CASSQVLSGSYEQYF. The CDR3 DNA follows: TGCGCCAGCAGCCAAGTTTTAAGCGGCTCCTACGAGCAGTACTTC.

The chain has TRBV15 and TRBJ2-6; the D is unclear. V was cut by 2 bases and J by 1 base, with 6 bases left in between. The CDR3 has 15 residues. In germline, CDR1 is LNHNV, CDR2 YYDKDF (reference sequence). The CDR3 bases are TGTGCCACCAGCAGAAGGGAATCTGGGGCCAACGTCCTGACTTTC. This codes for CATSRRESGANVLTF. Filled out from reference TRBV15 and TRBJ2-6, the complete variable domain reads DAMVIQNPRYQVTQFGKPVTLSCSQTLNHNVMYWYQQKSSQAPKLLFHYYDKDFNNEADTPDNFQSRRPNTSFCFLDIRSPGLGDTAMYLCATSRRESGANVLTFGAGSRLTVL.

The chain is built from TRBV5-4 and TRBJ1-1, with D perhaps TRBD1 (6 bases). Germline-derived CDR1 and CDR2 are SGHNT and YYREEE (reference sequence). V was clipped by 5 bases and J by 0 bases, with 11 bases between them. The CDR3 sequence is 14 residues long. Written as DNA, the CDR3 is TGTGCCAGCAGAAGGGGGACGGTGAACACTGAAGCTTTCTTT. Amino acids: CASRRGTVNTEAFF.

This rearrangement joins TRBV4-3 to TRBJ2-3, with 10 bases identical to TRBD1. J was trimmed by 6 bases and V by 2 bases; bases with no gene match: 8. From germline, CDR1 is LGHNA and CDR2 YSLEER. The CDR3 is made up of 16 amino acids. Here the CDR3 DNA reads TGCGCCAGCAGCCAACAATGGACAGGGGGTATGGATACGCAGTATTTT. This sequence encodes CASSQQWTGGMDTQYF.

The chain links TRBV11-2 to TRBJ2-3, with 9 nucleotides matching TRBD2. From germline, CDR1 is SGHAT and CDR2 FQNNGV. The V gene end was trimmed by 6 bases and the J gene end by 4 bases; junction bases not matched to a gene: 11. This CDR3 is built from 16 residues. CDR3 region: CASRVPFRGGADTQYF. CDR3 nucleotide sequence: TGTGCCAGCAGGGTCCCTTTCCGCGGGGGGGCAGATACGCAGTATTTT.

The chain joins TRBV18 to TRBJ1-2; D is uncertain. The CDR3 is 14 residues long. CDR1 and CDR2 (germline): KGHSH, LQKENI. Trimming shortened V by 3 bases and J by 2 bases, and 10 bases separated the two germline ends. DNA for the CDR3: TGTGCCAGCTCACCCCTACAAAGAAACTATGGCTACACCTTC. It codes for CASSPLQRNYGYTF.

The chain uses TRBV6-1 and TRBJ2-5; 11 bases are a match to TRBD2. The DNA end favors TRBJ2-7, so the J call may be wrong. The CDR3 spans 15 residues. CDR1 is MNHNS, CDR2 SASEGT, per germline. In DNA, the CDR3 is TGTGCCAGCAGTGCGACTAGCGGGGCCTCCTACGAGCAGTACTTC. Translating it yields CASSATSGASYEQYF.

This clone has a single count. The chain uses TRBV6-6 and TRBJ1-4; D might be TRBD1 (5 bases). Trimming shortened V by 6 bases and J by 8 bases, and 16 bases separated the two germline ends. Germline CDR1 and CDR2: MNHNY and SVGAGI (reference sequence). CDR3 size: 14 residues. The CDR3 DNA reads as TGTGCCAGCAGCCGGCCGGGGGGGAGCGAAAAACTGTTTTTT. It yields the protein CASSRPGGSEKLFF.

The chain combines TRBV10-3 with TRBJ2-7; 8 bases line up with TRBD2. Germline trimming cut 5 bases from V and 4 bases from J; bases unmatched to any gene: 10. The CDR3 is made up of 15 amino acids. CDR1 and CDR2 from the germline V gene are ENHRY and SYGVKD. The CDR3 protein is CAISYTGLVEYEQYF. The CDR3 DNA reads TGTGCCATCAGTTATACGGGACTAGTCGAATACGAGCAGTACTTC.

This sequence joins TRBV7-9 and TRBJ1-2, with 7 bases aligning to TRBD1. Germline CDR1 SEHNR, CDR2 FQNEAQ (reference sequence). The CDR3 spans 16 residues. V shed 2 bases and J 1 base; nucleotides not matched to a gene: 7. CDR3 amino acids: CASSLSWDSYNYGYTF. The CDR3 DNA reads as TGTGCCAGCAGCTTAAGCTGGGACAGTTATAACTATGGCTACACCTTC.

This clone occurred a few times. The chain is built from TRBV4-2 and TRBJ1-6; TRBD1 aligns across 9 bases. Germline CDR1 is LGHNA and CDR2 is YNFKEQ. The length of the CDR3 is 16 residues. With 2 bases clipped from V and 6 bases from J, the junction kept 5 bases outside the gene matches. CDR3 residues: CASSQLQGAGNSPLHF. Here the CDR3 DNA reads TGTGCCAGCAGCCAACTACAGGGGGCCGGTAATTCACCCCTCCACTTT.

CDR3: CASSQTDRVGTYEQYF. The CDR3 region has the DNA TGTGCCAGCAGTCAAACGGACAGGGTCGGGACCTACGAGCAGTACTTC. This chain connects TRBV28 to TRBJ2-7; 8 nucleotides align to TRBD1. J lost 2 bases, V lost 5 bases, and 11 bases had no gene match. In germline, CDR1 is MDHEN, CDR2 SYDVKM. The CDR3 is 16 amino acids.

The J gene is TRBJ2-7, the V gene TRBV5-5, with D maybe TRBD1 (6 bases). The germline V gene encodes CDR1 SGHKS and CDR2 YYEKEE (reference sequence). The ends were cut back, 0 bases at V and 2 bases at J, with 15 bases in the middle. This CDR3 has 16 residues. The DNA of the CDR3 is TGTGCCAGCAGCTTGGCCGGTGGGACACCTACCTACGAGCAGTACTTC. Translating it yields CASSLAGGTPTYEQYF.

The chain combines TRBV7-2 with TRBJ2-3; D is unclear. Germline V gene data show CDR1 as SGHTA and CDR2 as FQGNSA. The CDR3 runs 14 residues. The V and J ends lost 1 base and 4 bases respectively, with 9 bases between them. As DNA, the CDR3 is TGTGCCAGCAGCTTAGGTGGCAGGCCAGATACGCAGTATTTT. This sequence encodes CASSLGGRPDTQYF.

This clone turned up a few times. The gene calls are TRBV30 and TRBJ1-2, with D maybe TRBD1 (6 bases). Between the trimmed V and J ends, which lost 2 bases and 2 bases, there was a span of 12 bases. CDR3 length equals 14 residues. Germline lookup yields CDR1 GTSNPN and CDR2 SVGIG (reference sequence). The CDR3 reads CAWSPLTGNYGYTF. CDR3 bases: TGTGCCTGGAGTCCTCTCACAGGGAACTATGGCTACACCTTC.

The chain employs TRBV5-4 and TRBJ2-7, with D unclear. V shed 0 bases and J shed 2 bases, with 12 bases lying between them. Germline V CDR1 and CDR2: SGHNT, YYREEE (reference sequence). This CDR3 region has 15 residues. This CDR3 reads CASSLGVLYTYEQYF. The DNA of the CDR3 is TGTGCCAGCAGCTTGGGAGTTCTTTATACCTACGAGCAGTACTTC.

The chain recombines TRBV9 with TRBJ2-2; 7 positions agree with TRBD1. The V gene end was trimmed by 3 bases and the J gene end by 2 bases; junction bases not matched to a gene: 7. Germline V gene sequence: CDR1 SGDLS, CDR2 YYNGEE. The CDR3 is 16 amino acids. CDR3: CASSALRDSNTGELFF. CDR3 DNA sequence: TGTGCCAGCAGCGCTCTCCGGGACAGTAACACCGGGGAGCTGTTTTTT.

This rearrangement joins TRBV5-6 to TRBJ2-5, with a tentative D call TRBD1 (6 bases). Between the trimmed V and J ends, which lost 0 bases and 12 bases, there was a span of 15 bases. CDR1 and CDR2 from the germline V gene are SGHDT and YYEEEE. CDR3 size: 13 residues. CDR3 nucleotides: TGTGCCAGCAGCTTGGGGGATACAGGGCTCAAGTACTTC. It specifies CASSLGDTGLKYF.